This TCR beta chain was sequenced during a study of shared clonotypes between healthy human individuals. Template for every sorted-subset replicate PCR totaled approximately 200 ng DNA, some 30,000 T cell genomes. The data were produced by immunoSEQ multiplex PCR, yet TCRdb's version contains in-frame clones alone and is incomplete. Of about 2 million clones detected, approximately 95% appear once; the ten largest clones hold 0.13%. V was trimmed by 4 bases and J by 5 bases, leaving 15 bases between them. Germline CDR1 reads SGHRS; CDR2 reads YFSETQ. This CDR3 region has 14 residues. V and J are TRBV5-1 and TRBJ2-5; possible D gene TRBD2, 6 bases. Input material: naive CD4+ T cells sorted from blood. Subset reported: CD45RA+ positively selected. The receptor comes from a man in his late teens or twenties in good health. Here the CDR3 reads CASSPEAGRETQYF. The CDR3 nucleotides read TGCGCCAGCAGCCCGGAGGCGGGAAGGGAGACCCAGTACTTC. Variable domain in full (rest from reference TRBV5-1 and TRBJ2-5): KAGVTQTPRYLIKTRGQQVTLSCSPISGHRSVSWYQQTPGQGLQFLFEYFSETQRNKGNFPGRFSGRQFSNSRSEMNVSTLELGDSALYLCASSPEAGRETQYFGPGTRLLVL.